The clone carrying this TCR beta chain was counted at least ten times. Its specificity is unknown. TCRdb itself ran the RT-PCR reads through MiXCR, one entry per CDR3 protein. The data contain fewer than 700,000 distinct CDR3 sequences, 13% of them singletons. The source of the sample is a study of response to subunit inactivated influenza vaccine. Study-wide findings and caveats: With each seasonal influenza vaccination, the authors suggested, few new T cells are recruited.

The CDR3 consists of 16 residues. V was clipped by 4 bases and J by 6 bases, with 18 bases between them. The chain recombines TRBV12-3 or TRBV12-4 with TRBJ2-2, with D unclear. This material consisted of PBMCs from blood, taken 40 to 50 days after vaccination. The source is a man in his fifties or sixties who received an inactivated influenza vaccine. CDR3 loop: CASSSLAAVGSGELFF. The CDR3 DNA reads TGTGCCAGCAGTTCCTTGGCGGCAGTAGGTTCCGGGGAGCTGTTTTTT.